The next 2 T cell receptor beta chains were all read from a single sample in a study of T cell changes during pregnancy in multiple sclerosis. Generated by immunoSEQ multiplex PCR, the TCRdb table keeps only in-frame clones and is missing some. Here the sample spans about 98,000 clones, around 90% being singletons. Material: peripheral blood, obtained after pregnancy. Source of these receptors: a female donor in good health, enrolled as a control in a pregnancy study.

V and J are TRBV27 and TRBJ2-7; 7 bases are shared with TRBD1. CDR1 is MNHEY and CDR2 is SMNVEV in the germline V gene (reference sequence). The CDR3 totals 13 residues. The V gene end was trimmed by 4 bases and the J gene end by 3 bases; junction bases not matched to a gene: 3. DNA of the CDR3: TGTGCCAGCAGTTACCGGACAGGCTACGAGCAGTACTTC. Translated, it gives CASSYRTGYEQYF.

The gene calls are TRBV29-1 and TRBJ1-1; D may be TRBD1 (5 bases). With 8 bases removed from V and 5 bases from J, the gap between germline ends came to 15 bases. The CDR3 extends over 12 amino acids. CDR1 and CDR2 (germline): SQVTM, ANQGSEA. The CDR3 coding sequence is TGCAGCTCTCGGCGGGGGGAGACTGAAGCTTTCTTT. Protein: CSSRRGETEAFF.